The entry below gives a single TCR beta chain sequence along with its context. Antigen: not known. These data originate in a study of cytotoxic CD8 clonotypes in ibrutinib-treated CLL. About the research overall: With a range of 6 to 36, the median treatment time before response samples were taken was approximately 11 months. Per sample, productive templates averaged 255,043 and productive rearrangements averaged approximately 90,000.

This CDR3 has 15 residues. V lost 1 base and J 0 bases, leaving 9 bases between the germline ends. Looked up from germline, CDR1 is SGHDN and CDR2 is FVKESK. Broader study findings: An increase in clonality occurred at ibrutinib response, followed by a return toward baseline at progression. Sustained-remission and progressing patients had different sampling times.

Libraries were prepared by immunoSEQ multiplex PCR; TCRdb keeps only in-frame clonotypes and omits some of them. This table holds fewer than 400,000 clones, roughly 67% found once. The source is a human donor with chronic lymphocytic leukemia. Sequenced material: PBMCs, taken after 36 months of ibrutinib treatment. The V and J genes are TRBV14 and TRBJ1-1; D remains ambiguous. CDR3 amino acids: CASSQVGWLNTEAFF. CDR3 DNA sequence: TGTGCCAGCAGCCAAGTCGGGTGGCTGAACACTGAAGCTTTCTTT.